The next 17 T cell receptor beta chains were all read from a single sample in a study of Tregs in tolerant kidney transplant recipients. TCRdb keeps only in-frame clones here, not all; method: immunoSEQ multiplex PCR. This table holds about 77,000 clones, 98% found once. The sample here was CD4+ T cells from blood, taken before the transplant. All receptors come from a human donor who received a combined kidney and bone marrow transplant.

This chain uses TRBV11-3 with TRBJ2-7; D is perhaps TRBD2 (7 bases). This CDR3 region has 12 residues. Trimming removed 5 bases from V and 7 bases from J, with 12 bases in between. CDR1 is SGHNT, CDR2 YENEEA, per germline. The CDR3 region is CASSRGAAEQYF. CDR3 nucleotide sequence: TGTGCCAGCAGCCGGGGGGCGGCTGAGCAGTACTTC.

The chain carries TRBV18 and TRBJ2-6, with TRBD1 matching over 7 bases. Trimming at V came to 4 bases and at J to 1 base, leaving 4 bases not matched to a gene. Germline V gives CDR1 KGHSH, CDR2 LQKENI. The CDR3 extends over 16 amino acids. The CDR3 loop is CASSLRTGSGANVLTF. CDR3 nucleotide sequence: TGTGCCAGCTCACTACGGACAGGTTCTGGGGCCAACGTCCTGACTTTC.

The rearrangement joins TRBV6-5 to TRBJ2-7; no firm D call. CDR3 length equals 11 residues. V lost 8 bases to trimming and J lost 3 bases, with 8 bases between them. Germline V gives CDR1 MNHEY, CDR2 SVGAGI. The CDR3, as DNA: TGTGCCAGCCGAACAATCTACGAGCAGTACTTC. Translating gives CASRTIYEQYF.

V is TRBV4-3 and J is TRBJ2-7; 12 nucleotides align to TRBD2. Germline V gives CDR1 LGHNA, CDR2 YSLEER. The ends lost 2 bases at V and 3 bases at J; junction bases unmatched: 8. There are 17 residues in the CDR3. The CDR3: CASSQLTSGRTGYEQYF. The CDR3, as DNA: TGCGCCAGCAGCCAATTGACTAGCGGGAGAACAGGCTACGAGCAGTACTTC.

The rearrangement joins TRBV27 to TRBJ2-2; TRBD2 agrees at 9 bases. The CDR3 has 17 amino acids. Germline CDR1 reads MNHEY; CDR2 reads SMNVEV (reference sequence). The V and J ends lost 0 bases and 8 bases, in that order; junction bases with no gene match: 10. The chain's CDR3 is CASSLSKAAGLAGELFF. The CDR3 region has the DNA TGTGCCAGCAGTTTATCGAAGGCTGCTGGACTAGCGGGGGAGCTGTTTTTT.

The chain employs TRBV5-4 and TRBJ2-7; weak D call: TRBD1 (6 bases). CDR3 length: 14 residues. Germline V gene data show CDR1 as SGHNT and CDR2 as YYREEE (reference sequence). V was clipped by 4 bases and J by 1 base, with 12 bases between them. This chain's CDR3 is CASSRTAESYEQYF. CDR3 in DNA: TGTGCCAGCAGCCGGACAGCGGAGTCCTACGAGCAGTACTTC.

This clone was picked up one time. The chain couples TRBV18 to TRBJ2-7; a possible D gene is TRBD1 (5 bases). The CDR3 loop spans 15 amino acids. With 3 bases removed from V and 2 bases from J, the gap between germline ends came to 14 bases. Per germline, CDR1 KGHSH and CDR2 LQKENI. As DNA, the CDR3 is TGTGCCAGCTCACCGGGGCTAGAACCCACCTACGAGCAGTACTTC. This gives the protein CASSPGLEPTYEQYF.

The rearrangement joins TRBV7-2 to TRBJ2-5, with TRBD2 identical over 11 bases. Losses at the gene ends were 5 bases for V and 5 bases for J; bases not matched to a gene: 7. Per germline, CDR1 SGHTA and CDR2 FQGNSA. The CDR3 is 15 amino acids. In DNA, the CDR3 is TGTGCCAGCAGCCCTAGCGGGGGGCCCCGGGAGACCCAGTACTTC. It is translated as CASSPSGGPRETQYF.

The chain uses TRBV30 and TRBJ2-3; 10 bases agree with TRBD2. The germline gives CDR1 GTSNPN, CDR2 SVGIG (reference sequence). The V and J ends lost 1 base and 6 bases, in that order; junction bases with no gene match: 7. CDR3 length: 15 residues. Here the CDR3 DNA reads TGTGCCTGGAGTGATCCGGGACTAGCGTCGGATACGCAGTATTTT. Translating it yields CAWSDPGLASDTQYF.

This chain links TRBV7-3 with TRBJ2-1, with 11 bases aligning to TRBD2. The ends lost 0 bases at V and 4 bases at J; junction bases unmatched: 5. Germline V gene lookup returns CDR1 SGHTA and CDR2 FQGTGA. The CDR3 runs 17 residues. CDR3 protein: CASSLTGGTSGYNEQFF. CDR3 bases: TGTGCCAGCAGCTTAACGGGGGGGACTAGCGGTTACAATGAGCAGTTCTTC.

Only one count was recorded for this clone. The rearrangement links TRBV27 to TRBJ1-2; 7 bases line up with TRBD1. Germline V CDR1 and CDR2: MNHEY, SMNVEV (reference sequence). The CDR3 has 13 amino acids. V lost 5 bases, J lost 3 bases, and 3 bases stayed unmatched. The CDR3 protein is CASSLTGDYGYTF. DNA for the CDR3: TGTGCCAGCAGTCTTACAGGGGACTATGGCTACACCTTC.

This rearrangement joins TRBV29-1 to TRBJ2-1, with 8 bases identical to TRBD2. This CDR3 has 14 residues. V trimming: 4 bases; J trimming: 10 bases; junction bases outside the gene matches: 12. The germline CDR1 and CDR2 sequences are SQVTM and ANQGSEA. As DNA, the CDR3 is TGCAGCGTTGTCCGGCCAGCGGGAGTGAGGGAGCAGTTCTTC. This codes for CSVVRPAGVREQFF.

This chain connects TRBV2 to TRBJ2-5, with 8 bases fitting TRBD1. The DNA end favors TRBJ2-7, so the J call may be wrong. Germline V gene sequence: CDR1 SNHLY, CDR2 FYNNEI. The CDR3 loop spans 14 amino acids. The DNA of the CDR3 is TGTGCCAGCAGTGGAAGACAGGGGACCTACGAGCAGTACTTC. It codes for CASSGRQGTYEQYF.

The CDR3 DNA reads as TGTGCCAGCAGCTTAGTAGCGGGGAGCACAGATACGCAGTATTTT. This codes for CASSLVAGSTDTQYF. The chain has TRBV7-3 and TRBJ2-3; 8 bases map to TRBD2. The junction had 1 base not matched to a gene; V was cut back by 2 bases and J by 0 bases. The CDR3 is made up of 15 amino acids. CDR1 and CDR2 from the germline V gene are SGHTA and FQGTGA.

The rearrangement joins TRBV2 to TRBJ2-5; 7 bases fit TRBD2. Germline CDR1 and CDR2: SNHLY and FYNNEI. The V segment lost 10 bases and the J segment 5 bases; nucleotides outside the gene matches: 4. There are 11 residues in the CDR3. The CDR3 spells CATTGGETQYF. CDR3 coding DNA: TGTGCCACCACCGGGGGGGAGACCCAGTACTTC. Full variable domain (outside the CDR3, taken from reference TRBV2 and TRBJ2-5): EPEVTQTPSHQVTQMGQEVILRCVPISNHLYFYWYRQILGQKVEFLVSFYNNEISEKSEIFDDQFSVERPDGSNFTLKIRSTKLEDSAMYFCATTGGETQYFGPGTRLLVL.

This chain connects TRBV5-1 to TRBJ2-3; TRBD2 aligns across 12 bases. Germline V lookup: CDR1 SGHRS, CDR2 YFSETQ. The CDR3 length is 17 residues. The J segment lost 0 bases and the V segment lost 6 bases, leaving 8 bases of the junction unmatched. The CDR3 spells CASMLLAGGSSTDTQYF. In nucleotides, the CDR3 is TGCGCCAGCATGTTACTAGCGGGAGGTTCTAGCACAGATACGCAGTATTTT.

V and J are TRBV29-1 and TRBJ2-1; 10 positions match TRBD2. There are 17 residues in the CDR3. The V gene end was trimmed by 7 bases and the J gene end by 4 bases; junction bases not matched to a gene: 16. Germline CDR1 is SQVTM and CDR2 is ANQGSEA. The CDR3 sequence: CSAWTSGKKTQYNEQFF. CDR3 sequence (DNA): TGCAGCGCCTGGACTAGCGGTAAGAAGACCCAGTACAATGAGCAGTTCTTC.